This T cell receptor beta chain is drawn from a study of tissue T cells after allogeneic stem cell transplantation. Generated by immunoSEQ multiplex PCR, the TCRdb table keeps only in-frame clones and is missing some. The sample lists fewer than 2,000 clones; approximately 48% were seen once. Study-level results: Anatomically similar tissues had similar TCR repertoires within each patient. Motif-based clustering found tissue-specific repertoire signatures shared across patients, though few clones were shared.

By share of the sample, this clone is large. Its antigen is still unknown. Gene names and germline refer to mouse. The observed sequence ends 1 residue before the CDR3 terminus, with the missing tail filled in from the germline J gene. This CDR3 spans 16 amino acids. CDR1 and CDR2 from the germline V gene are LGHNA and YNLKQL (reference sequence). V shed 0 bases, J shed 7 bases, and the junction held 5 bases outside the gene matches. The time point was: mouse harvest day 14 after allogeneic transplant. The graft held 10^6 splenic CD5+ T cells and 10^7 T-cell-depleted bone marrow cells. Tissues came from B6→BALB/c major-mismatch GVHD mice at day 7 or 14.

Input material: gut tissue. The sequence was obtained from a female BALB/c mouse given C57BL/6 T cells with graft-versus-host disease after an allogeneic hematopoietic cell transplant. This chain uses TRBV5 with TRBJ2-7; 14 bases align to TRBD2. The chain's CDR3 is CASSQDPGLGGQEQYF. The part of the CDR3 DNA that was read is TGTGCCAGCAGCCAAGATCCGGGACTGGGGGGGCAAGAACAGTAC.